The present entry profiles one TCR beta chain with its context. Its antigen is undetermined. Repertoires were generated with immunoSEQ multiplex PCR, while TCRdb's copy carries only in-frame clones and drops some. The top ten clones hold approximately 2.9% of a sample with about 60,000 clones, roughly four fifths of them seen once. This specimen belongs to a study of radiotherapy plus CTLA-4 blockade in lung cancer. Study-wide results and limits: Reportedly, early blood T cell clone dynamics best predicted response, with interferon-beta. Expansion of tumor-derived TCR clones was observed in blood after radiotherapy plus ipilimumab.

Treatment of patients with chemo-refractory metastatic non-small-cell lung cancer consisted of focal radiation plus CTLA-4 blockade with ipilimumab. Germline V gene lookup returns CDR1 SGHAT and CDR2 FQNNGV. V lost 1 base to trimming and J lost 3 bases; unmatched junction nucleotides: 4. CDR3 length equals 15 residues. The chain links TRBV11-2 to TRBJ2-7; 9 nucleotides align to TRBD1. This receptor was taken from a human donor with non-small cell lung cancer who had a complete response to radiotherapy plus ipilimumab. The sequencing used peripheral blood, collected from a patient treated with radiotherapy plus ipilimumab. CDR3 in amino acids: CASSLAGTGFYEQYF. The CDR3 DNA reads as TGTGCCAGCAGCTTAGCAGGGACAGGGTTCTACGAGCAGTACTTC.